This TCR beta chain appears in the sequencing data of a study of blood T cell repertoires in COVID-19. The overall study: Samples taken during acute and convalescent COVID-19 were collected in the United States, Italy and Spain.

Some clones are missing from TCRdb's copy, which holds only in-frame ones; the method was immunoSEQ multiplex PCR. The top ten clones hold about 17% of a sample with about 190,000 clones, approximately 73% of them seen once. Those who participated ranged in age from 18 to 89 years and resided in roughly 26 US areas. This CDR3 comprises 18 residues. V gave up 3 bases and J gave up 1 base; unmatched junction bases: 12. Looked up from germline, CDR1 is LNHDA and CDR2 is SQIVND (reference sequence). Sequencing was performed on PBMCs or T cells enriched from blood (not recorded which). The chain links TRBV19 to TRBJ2-3, with 8 nucleotides matching TRBD2. The receptor's source is a woman in her fifties or sixties with acute COVID-19. CDR3 region: CASSIDPPAAGGTDTQYF. CDR3 DNA: TGTGCCAGTAGTATCGACCCCCCGGCAGCGGGGGGCACAGATACGCAGTATTTT.